This TCR beta chain was documented in a study of STAT5B mutations in CD4+ large granular lymphocyte leukemia. As originally analysed: Productive clonotypes were detectable down to 2.59 x 10-5 frequency. TCRdb's copy holds only in-frame clones and misses some; the assay was immunoSEQ multiplex PCR. That table supplies the V and J calls and clone size; D and trimming were determined from the DNA. The table lists approximately 30,000 clones, about 89% of them singletons, with 0.41% in the top ten. Sequenced: CD4+ T cells from blood buffy coats. The sequence derives from a human donor in good health.

The CDR3 nucleotides are TGTGCCAGCAGCTTACACGGGGGCGCAGATGGCTACACCTTC. Translated: CASSLHGGADGYTF. The rearrangement links TRBV11-2 to TRBJ1-2, with a tentative D call TRBD1 (6 bases). Looked up from germline, CDR1 is SGHAT and CDR2 is FQNNGV. The CDR3 runs to 14 residues. The V gene lost 2 bases and the J gene lost 6 bases, with 13 bases spanning the gap.